Presented here are 25 T cell receptor beta chains from one specimen sequenced in a study of CD8+ T cells in alopecia areata. Extraction and reverse transcription of RNA yielded cDNA as the sequencing template. TCRdb keeps only in-frame clones here, not all; method: immunoSEQ multiplex PCR. The sample consists of tens of thousands of clones, 40% to 50% of them appearing once. The source material was NKG2D-low CD8+ T cells sorted from blood. The source of these receptors is a human donor with alopecia areata.

The chain has TRBV7-2 and TRBJ1-2; the D is unclear. CDR1 is SGHTA and CDR2 is FQGNSA in the germline V gene. This CDR3 contains 14 residues. The V gene lost 5 bases and the J gene lost 4 bases, with 14 bases spanning the gap. This chain's CDR3 is CASSPDVGFYGYTF. The CDR3 DNA follows: TGTGCCAGCAGCCCGGATGTCGGTTTCTATGGCTACACCTTC.

This clone was counted a few times. The chain has TRBV7-9 and TRBJ1-2; 10 bases match TRBD1. Germline CDR1 reads SEHNR; CDR2 reads FQNEAQ (reference sequence). This CDR3 is built from 17 residues. With V trimmed by 5 bases and J by 7 bases, 16 bases remained unmatched. This CDR3 is CASSPRAPGTGDTGYTF. The CDR3 DNA is TGTGCCAGCAGCCCTCGTGCCCCGGGGACAGGGGATACTGGCTACACCTTC.

This chain uses TRBV28 with TRBJ2-5, with unresolved D. Germline V gene lookup returns CDR1 MDHEN and CDR2 SYDVKM. This CDR3 has 14 amino acids. V was clipped by 6 bases and J by 2 bases, with 13 bases between them. The CDR3 DNA sequence: TGTGCCAGCAGCTTCAATGTCTTACAAGAGACCCAGTACTTC. This sequence encodes CASSFNVLQETQYF.

The genes are TRBV19 and TRBJ2-6, with D hard to call. The germline V and J ends were trimmed by 10 bases and 0 bases, with 4 bases remaining between them. CDR3 length: 12 amino acids. CDR1 and CDR2 (germline): LNHDA, SQIVND (reference sequence). CDR3 in DNA: TGTGCCACTCACTCTGGGGCCAACGTCCTGACTTTC. As protein: CATHSGANVLTF.

This clone was seen a few times. The gene calls are TRBV4-3 and TRBJ2-1, with 8 nucleotides matching TRBD1. Germline CDR1 reads LGHNA; CDR2 reads YSLEER. Trimming took 0 bases from V and 0 from J; bases not matched to a gene: 7. This CDR3 comprises 18 residues. As DNA, the CDR3 is TGCGCCAGCAGCCAAGATCGCGAGACAGGGGTCTCCTACAATGAGCAGTTCTTC. It specifies CASSQDRETGVSYNEQFF.

The chain employs TRBV7-9 and TRBJ2-7; no reliable D call. This CDR3 region has 14 residues. The germline CDR1 and CDR2 sequences are SEHNR and FQNEAQ (reference sequence). Trimming pared 5 bases from V and 2 bases from J, leaving 13 bases between. The CDR3 bases are TGTGCCAGCAGCCCACTCCAGAGCGCCTACGAGCAGTACTTC. Its protein product is CASSPLQSAYEQYF.

This chain links TRBV7-9 with TRBJ2-5; a weak D match, TRBD2 (6 bases). The CDR3 runs to 14 residues. Germline lookup yields CDR1 SEHNR and CDR2 FQNEAQ (reference sequence). V gave up 8 bases and J gave up 4 bases, with 17 bases separating them. The CDR3 here is CASGSPPEGETQYF. The CDR3 DNA follows: TGTGCCAGCGGGTCGCCCCCGGAGGGAGAGACCCAGTACTTC.

The rearrangement uses TRBV5-4 and TRBJ1-1; no definite D call. CDR3 length: 13 residues. V gave up 0 bases and J gave up 3 bases, with 6 bases separating them. Germline V gene sequence: CDR1 SGHNT, CDR2 YYREEE (reference sequence). CDR3 in DNA: TGTGCCAGCAGCTTGGAGGAGTACACTGAAGCTTTCTTT. Its translation: CASSLEEYTEAFF.

The chain employs TRBV30 and TRBJ2-7; the match to TRBD2 covers 7 bases. The CDR3 length is 13 residues. Germline V gene sequence: CDR1 GTSNPN, CDR2 SVGIG (reference sequence). V shed 3 bases and J 1 base; nucleotides not matched to a gene: 3. The CDR3 reads CAWREGGSYEQYF. The CDR3 nucleotides read TGTGCCTGGAGGGAGGGAGGGTCCTACGAGCAGTACTTC.

This clone occurred a few times. The CDR3 DNA is TGTGCCAGCAGCCCGAACACCACCTCCTACGAGCAGTACTTC. Protein product: CASSPNTTSYEQYF. The rearrangement joins TRBV7-9 to TRBJ2-7; D is uncertain. V was trimmed by 5 bases and J by 0 bases, leaving 11 bases between them. The V gene's germline CDR1 is SEHNR and CDR2 FQNEAQ (reference sequence). This CDR3 comprises 14 residues. The whole variable domain, remainder taken from reference TRBV7-9 and TRBJ2-7, is DTGVSQNPRHKITKRGQNVTFRCDPISEHNRLYWYRQTLGQGPEFLTYFQNEAQLEKSRLLSDRFSAERPKGSFSTLEIQRTEQGDSAMYLCASSPNTTSYEQYFGPGTRLTVT.

This clone was observed a handful of times. This chain joins TRBV29-1 and TRBJ2-1, with D possibly matching TRBD1 (6 bases). CDR1 and CDR2 from the germline V gene are SQVTM and ANQGSEA. The CDR3 extends over 17 amino acids. Trimming left V 0 bases short and J 1 base short, with 16 bases between. CDR3 amino acids: CSVEDLKGVVSYNEQFF. In DNA, the CDR3 is TGCAGCGTTGAAGACCTTAAGGGGGTTGTGTCCTACAATGAGCAGTTCTTC.

The genes are TRBV29-1 and TRBJ2-1, with D unresolved. The ends were cut back, 4 bases at V and 0 bases at J, with 7 bases in the middle. Germline CDR1 is SQVTM and CDR2 is ANQGSEA. There are 13 residues in the CDR3. CDR3 in amino acids: CSVGWGSYNEQFF. The CDR3 coding sequence is TGCAGCGTTGGATGGGGCTCCTACAATGAGCAGTTCTTC.

The table lists this clone with a few counts. The chain recombines TRBV29-1 with TRBJ2-3; D might be TRBD2 (5 bases). V lost 5 bases and J 2 bases, leaving 23 bases between the germline ends. Germline loops: CDR1 SQVTM, CDR2 ANQGSEA. CDR3 length: 17 residues. CDR3 region: CSVTGLSGGFPTDTQYF. The CDR3, as DNA: TGCAGCGTTACCGGCCTAAGCGGCGGCTTCCCCACAGATACGCAGTATTTT.

J is TRBJ2-7 and V is TRBV4-1; 8 bases align to TRBD2. J was trimmed by 5 bases and V by 0 bases; bases with no gene match: 12. CDR1 MGHRA and CDR2 YSYEKL come from the germline V gene. The CDR3 has 17 residues. The CDR3: CASSQDGVGREDNEQYF. CDR3 nucleotides: TGCGCCAGCAGCCAAGACGGGGTTGGGCGGGAGGATAACGAGCAGTACTTC.

The table lists this clone with a count of one. The chain's CDR3 is CAWSVSLTTAGSNQPQHF. The CDR3 DNA follows: TGTGCCTGGAGTGTTTCTCTTACCACCGCCGGGAGCAATCAGCCCCAGCATTTT. V usage is TRBV30 and J usage is TRBJ1-5, with D unclear. CDR1 GTSNPN and CDR2 SVGIG come from the germline V gene (reference sequence). This CDR3 comprises 18 residues. Trimming pared 0 bases from V and 1 base from J, leaving 19 bases between.

The chain uses TRBV9 and TRBJ2-2; 7 nucleotides align to TRBD1. The ends lost 0 bases at V and 5 bases at J; junction bases unmatched: 4. This CDR3 contains 15 residues. Germline CDR1 reads SGDLS; CDR2 reads YYNGEE. The CDR3 DNA sequence: TGTGCCAGCAGCGTAGGACAGGGTCAGACCGGGGAGCTGTTTTTT. Translated, it gives CASSVGQGQTGELFF.

This clone was picked up one time. The chain carries TRBV28 and TRBJ2-5; weak D call: TRBD2 (6 bases). CDR1 is MDHEN and CDR2 is SYDVKM in the germline V gene. With 4 bases removed from V and 5 bases from J, the gap between germline ends came to 23 bases. The CDR3 runs 17 residues. Here the CDR3 reads CASSSLGSGGSRETQYF. As DNA, the CDR3 is TGTGCCAGCAGTTCCCTGGGTTCTGGGGGGTCCAGGGAGACCCAGTACTTC.

The chain recombines TRBV5-1 with TRBJ1-1, with D possibly being TRBD1 (6 bases). The V end lost 2 bases, the J end lost 6 bases, and 8 bases lay between the germline ends. This CDR3 has 12 residues. Germline CDR1 SGHRS, CDR2 YFSETQ. CDR3 coding DNA: TGCGCCAGCAGCTTAGAGGGGGCTGAAGCTTTCTTT. Residues: CASSLEGAEAFF.

This chain's CDR3 is CSTQGARGEQYF. CDR3 DNA sequence: TGCAGCACACAGGGGGCGAGAGGCGAGCAGTACTTC. V and J are TRBV29-1 and TRBJ2-7; 9 nucleotides agree with TRBD1. V was pared by 8 bases and J by 6 bases, with 8 bases of the junction left unmatched. This CDR3 spans 12 amino acids. CDR1 and CDR2 (germline): SQVTM, ANQGSEA.

V usage is TRBV28 and J usage is TRBJ2-3; the D is unclear. The CDR3 loop spans 13 amino acids. Germline CDR1 and CDR2: MDHEN and SYDVKM. Trimming removed 6 bases from V and 1 base from J, with 8 bases in between. CDR3 loop: CASSSRRTDTQYF. The CDR3 bases are TGTGCCAGCAGCTCACGACGCACAGATACGCAGTATTTT.

This chain links TRBV4-2 with TRBJ2-3, with D uncertain. V was shortened by 4 bases and J by 0 bases, with 11 bases between the two germline ends. The germline V gene encodes CDR1 LGHNA and CDR2 YNFKEQ. The CDR3 runs 15 residues. Here the CDR3 DNA reads TGTGCCAGCAGCCCTACGGTTTCTAGCACAGATACGCAGTATTTT. Its protein product is CASSPTVSSTDTQYF.

This chain's CDR3 is CASIQMTGPRGQPQHF. The CDR3 nucleotides read TGTGCCAGCATACAAATGACAGGGCCAAGAGGTCAGCCCCAGCATTTT. This chain joins TRBV6-4 and TRBJ1-5, with TRBD1 matching over 7 bases. CDR1 and CDR2 (germline): MRHNA, SNTAGT. The junction had 15 bases not matched to a gene; V was cut back by 7 bases and J by 6 bases. CDR3 length: 16 amino acids.

The chain joins TRBV4-3 to TRBJ2-1; the D call may be TRBD1 or TRBD2 (5 bases each). CDR1 and CDR2 from the germline V gene are LGHNA and YSLEER. The length of the CDR3 is 17 residues. V shed 0 bases and J shed 3 bases, with 15 bases lying between them. DNA for the CDR3: TGCGCCAGCAGCCAAGAAATCCCCGGGACCTTCTACAATGAGCAGTTCTTC. Protein sequence: CASSQEIPGTFYNEQFF.

This clone appeared a few times. J is TRBJ2-6 and V is TRBV13; possibly TRBD1 for D (6 bases). CDR1 PRHDT and CDR2 FYEKMQ come from the germline V gene (reference sequence). This CDR3 is 15 amino acids long. Trimming took 4 bases from V and 3 from J, leaving 10 bases between them. CDR3 in amino acids: CASSSTGYGANVLTF. CDR3 in DNA: TGTGCCAGCAGCTCTACAGGGTATGGGGCCAACGTCCTGACTTTC. The whole variable domain, remainder taken from reference TRBV13 and TRBJ2-6, is AAGVIQSPRHLIKEKRETATLKCYPIPRHDTVYWYQQGPGQDPQFLISFYEKMQSDKGSIPDRFSAQQFSDYHSELNMSSLELGDSALYFCASSSTGYGANVLTFGAGSRLTVL.

The chain has TRBV2 and TRBJ2-5; 7 bases line up with TRBD1. This CDR3 is built from 15 residues. Germline V gene sequence: CDR1 SNHLY, CDR2 FYNNEI. V was pared by 7 bases and J by 5 bases, with 13 bases of the junction left unmatched. In DNA form, the CDR3 reads TGTGCCAGCACTGGGACAGCCATGTCCCCGGAGACCCAGTACTTC. Residues: CASTGTAMSPETQYF.